The T cell receptor beta chain under discussion was sequenced for a study of T cells after yellow fever vaccination. Study at large: Low-cell-number fractions underwent preparation using SMART-Seq v4 Ultra Low Input.

Broader study findings: Post-booster samples contained most primary-vaccination clones (more than 95% CD4, roughly 88% CD8). There was a small share of clonotypes that showed up in both the CD4 and CD8 compartments.

Trimming took off 1 base at V and 1 base at J, with 8 bases between the two ends. Germline CDR1 SGHRS, CDR2 YFSETQ. The CDR3 totals 15 residues. About this clonotype itself: Its target is not known.

A single record per CDR3 protein comes from TCRdb applying MiXCR to the 5' RACE reads. The sample yields around 320,000 distinct CDR3 sequences, approximately 10% seen once. V usage is TRBV5-1 and J usage is TRBJ2-2; D is perhaps TRBD1 (6 bases). This sequence was found in a man aged 18 to 29 who received the YFV17D yellow fever vaccine. Sequences were derived from CD4+ T cells sorted from PBMCs, sampled 5 days after the yellow fever booster vaccination. Here the CDR3 reads CASSLWTENTGELFF. In DNA, the CDR3 is TGCGCCAGCAGCTTGTGGACAGAGAACACCGGGGAGCTGTTTTTT.